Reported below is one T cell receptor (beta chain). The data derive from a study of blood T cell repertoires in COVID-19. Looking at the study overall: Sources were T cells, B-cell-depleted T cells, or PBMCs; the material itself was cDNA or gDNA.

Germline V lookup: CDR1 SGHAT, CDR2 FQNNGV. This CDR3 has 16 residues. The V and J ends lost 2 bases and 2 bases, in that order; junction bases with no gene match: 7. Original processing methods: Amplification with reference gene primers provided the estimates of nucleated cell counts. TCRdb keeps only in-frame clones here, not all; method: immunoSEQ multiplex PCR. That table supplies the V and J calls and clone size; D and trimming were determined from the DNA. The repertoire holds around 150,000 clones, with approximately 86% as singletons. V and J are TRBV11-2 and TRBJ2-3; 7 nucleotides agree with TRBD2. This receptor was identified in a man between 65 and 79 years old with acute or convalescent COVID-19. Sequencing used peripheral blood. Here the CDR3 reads CASSLMASGLTDTQYF. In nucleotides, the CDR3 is TGTGCCAGCAGCTTAATGGCTAGCGGACTCACAGATACGCAGTATTTT.